Below are 32 T cell receptor beta chains sequenced from a single sample in a study of blood T cell repertoires in COVID-19. Libraries were prepared by immunoSEQ multiplex PCR; TCRdb keeps only in-frame clonotypes and omits some of them. The sample contains under 300,000 clones, around 86% of which appear only once. The sample taken for sequencing was peripheral blood. These receptors originate from a man aged 18 to 35 with active or convalescent COVID-19.

This chain connects TRBV13 to TRBJ2-1, with 7 bases that match TRBD2. Germline V gives CDR1 PRHDT, CDR2 FYEKMQ (reference sequence). CDR3 length: 16 residues. V dropped 2 bases and J dropped 4; count of bases not matched to a gene: 8. CDR3 region: CASSLLGGPGYNEQFF. The DNA of the CDR3 is TGTGCCAGCAGCTTACTGGGAGGGCCAGGGTACAATGAGCAGTTCTTC. Based on the CDR3 plus reference TRBV13 and TRBJ2-1, the full variable domain is AAGVIQSPRHLIKEKRETATLKCYPIPRHDTVYWYQQGPGQDPQFLISFYEKMQSDKGSIPDRFSAQQFSDYHSELNMSSLELGDSALYFCASSLLGGPGYNEQFFGPGTRLTVL.

The chain couples TRBV28 to TRBJ2-7; tentative D call: TRBD2 (5 bases). In germline, CDR1 is MDHEN, CDR2 SYDVKM. The CDR3 is 16 residues long. The V and J ends lost 8 bases and 6 bases respectively, with 26 bases between them. CDR3 nucleotides: TGTGCCAGCGACAAAGGGAGACGGACCCTACCCAGCGAGCAGTACTTC. It yields the protein CASDKGRRTLPSEQYF.

Concerning this clone: Within the sample, other DNA sequences also encode this same CDR3. The chain combines TRBV6-5 with TRBJ1-5, with TRBD1 as a possible D gene (5 bases). The CDR3 has 13 residues. The V end was cut by 2 bases, the J end by 7 bases, with 9 bases between. CDR1 and CDR2 (germline): MNHEY, SVGAGI. The CDR3 loop reads CASSYGGGQPQHF. The CDR3 DNA reads TGTGCCAGCAGTTACGGGGGAGGCCAGCCCCAGCATTTT.

V gene TRBV28 combines with J gene TRBJ2-1; TRBD1 agrees at 8 bases. Germline V gene lookup returns CDR1 MDHEN and CDR2 SYDVKM. With V trimmed by 6 bases and J by 9 bases, 7 bases remained unmatched. The CDR3 spans 13 residues. CDR3 sequence: CASSPTGVSEQFF. The CDR3 coding sequence is TGTGCCAGCAGCCCGACAGGGGTCAGTGAGCAGTTCTTC.

This chain connects TRBV19 to TRBJ1-5; 9 bases line up with TRBD1. This CDR3 is built from 16 residues. Germline lookup yields CDR1 LNHDA and CDR2 SQIVND (reference sequence). V shed 7 bases and J 4 bases; nucleotides not matched to a gene: 11. CDR3 DNA sequence: TGTGCCAGTACCCGTACGGGACAGGGTATTAATCAGCCCCAGCATTTT. The encoded protein is CASTRTGQGINQPQHF.

The J gene is TRBJ2-5, the V gene TRBV2, with 8 positions matching TRBD2. In germline, CDR1 is SNHLY, CDR2 FYNNEI. This CDR3 is built from 14 residues. The J segment lost 5 bases and the V segment lost 8 bases, leaving 10 bases of the junction unmatched. The CDR3 DNA reads as TGTGCCAGCCTCCCCGAGCGGGAGATGGAGACCCAGTACTTC. This gives the protein CASLPEREMETQYF.

This clone appeared once. This chain connects TRBV7-9 to TRBJ2-3; 10 positions match TRBD2. The CDR3 is 16 residues long. Germline values: CDR1 SEHNR, CDR2 FQNEAQ (reference sequence). After removal of 3 bases from V and 9 bases from J, the junction contained 12 bases not matched to a gene. As DNA, the CDR3 is TGTGCCAGCAGCTTCTATCTAGCGGGAGTTGTGAAGACGCAGTATTTT. Encoded protein: CASSFYLAGVVKTQYF.

The V and J genes are TRBV4-1 and TRBJ1-4, with TRBD1 identical over 9 bases. Germline V gene sequence: CDR1 MGHRA, CDR2 YSYEKL. V lost 1 base to trimming and J lost 7 bases; unmatched junction nucleotides: 4. The CDR3 has 15 residues. This CDR3 is CASSQGDRDIEKLFF. The CDR3, as DNA: TGCGCCAGCAGCCAAGGGGACAGGGACATTGAAAAACTGTTTTTT.

This clone was seen only a few times. The chain employs TRBV5-1 and TRBJ2-2; 7 bases are shared with TRBD1. The CDR3 is 15 residues long. After removal of 4 bases from V and 5 bases from J, the junction contained 8 bases not matched to a gene. Germline CDR1 and CDR2: SGHRS and YFSETQ. CDR3 nucleotides: TGCGCCAGCAGCCGGGACAGTGGGGGAACCGGGGAGCTGTTTTTT. The encoded protein is CASSRDSGGTGELFF.

The chain's CDR3 is CASSHGGARGNTIYF. CDR3 bases: TGCGCCAGCAGCCACGGGGGGGCCCGGGGAAACACCATATATTTT. V and J are TRBV4-1 and TRBJ1-3; D is possibly TRBD1 (6 bases). Trimming removed 3 bases from V and 4 bases from J, with 13 bases in between. The CDR3 is made up of 15 amino acids. Germline assignment: CDR1 MGHRA and CDR2 YSYEKL.

The DNA for the CDR3 is TGCGCCAGCACCGCCGACAGTGCCACTGAAGCTTTCTTT. This gives the protein CASTADSATEAFF. V is TRBV5-1 and J is TRBJ1-1, with D perhaps TRBD1 (5 bases). V was trimmed by 6 bases and J by 4 bases, leaving 13 bases between them. From germline, CDR1 is SGHRS and CDR2 YFSETQ. This CDR3 comprises 13 residues.

The chain employs TRBV6-5 and TRBJ2-1, with unresolved D. CDR3 length: 12 amino acids. Per germline, CDR1 MNHEY and CDR2 SVGAGI. V dropped 0 bases and J dropped 6 bases, with 3 bases sitting between them. The CDR3 DNA reads as TGTGCCAGCAGTTACTCCCTCAATGAGCAGTTCTTC. Its protein product is CASSYSLNEQFF.

The chain employs TRBV6-2 or TRBV6-3 and TRBJ2-7; D ambiguous. This CDR3 region has 13 residues. Trimming removed 2 bases at V and 5 bases at J, with 10 bases between. CDR1 is MNHEY, CDR2 SVGEGT, per germline. The CDR3 DNA reads TGTGCCAGCAGTTACGGATTAGCTAACGAGCAGTACTTC. Amino acids: CASSYGLANEQYF.

The chain joins TRBV20-1 to TRBJ2-1; maybe TRBD2 (6 bases). V lost 5 bases, J lost 1 base, and 12 bases lay in between. CDR3 length equals 14 residues. CDR1 DFQATT and CDR2 SNEGSKA come from the germline V gene (reference sequence). Here the CDR3 DNA reads TGCAGTGCTCGTGGTAGCGGATCCTACAATGAGCAGTTCTTC. Its protein is CSARGSGSYNEQFF.

V gene TRBV5-6 combines with J gene TRBJ2-7; 13 nucleotides agree with TRBD2. The trim removed 1 base at V and 6 bases at J, leaving 4 bases unmatched. This CDR3 is built from 15 residues. The germline V gene has CDR1 SGHDT and CDR2 YYEEEE. The CDR3 here is CASSLMTSGGIEQYF. The CDR3 DNA reads TGTGCCAGCAGCTTGATGACTAGCGGGGGGATCGAGCAGTACTTC.

The chain has TRBV7-2 and TRBJ2-7; a weak D match, TRBD2 (6 bases). Between the trimmed V and J ends, which lost 2 bases and 5 bases, there was a span of 10 bases. The germline gives CDR1 SGHTA, CDR2 FQGNSA. The CDR3 runs to 13 residues. The CDR3: CASSLNGGNEQYF. The CDR3 region has the DNA TGTGCCAGCAGCTTAAATGGGGGGAACGAGCAGTACTTC.

The rearrangement uses TRBV5-5 and TRBJ1-2; D not resolved. Trimming shortened V by 1 base and J by 3 bases, and 4 bases separated the two germline ends. CDR1 SGHKS and CDR2 YYEKEE come from the germline V gene (reference sequence). CDR3 length equals 12 residues. The CDR3 loop reads CASSLTDYGYTF. The CDR3 bases are TGTGCCAGCAGCTTGACGGACTATGGCTACACCTTC.

The sample holds one count of this clone. The J gene is TRBJ2-2, the V gene TRBV6-6, with a weak D call TRBD1 (6 bases). Per the germline V gene, CDR1 is MNHNY and CDR2 is SVGAGI (reference sequence). Trimming pared 10 bases from V and 13 bases from J, leaving 16 bases between. The CDR3 covers 11 residues. The CDR3 bases are TGTGCCACGTATGTGGGGGCGGCGCTGTTTTTT. Its translation is CATYVGAALFF.

With respect to this clone: Other DNA sequences in this specimen translate into the identical CDR3. This sequence joins TRBV5-1 and TRBJ2-7, with TRBD1 identical over 7 bases. This CDR3 spans 13 amino acids. The germline V gene encodes CDR1 SGHRS and CDR2 YFSETQ. The ends lost 5 bases at V and 3 bases at J; junction bases unmatched: 5. The CDR3 is CASRGDRYYEQYF. DNA of the CDR3: TGCGCCAGCAGGGGGGACAGATACTACGAGCAGTACTTC.

The chain is built from TRBV13 and TRBJ2-1, with TRBD2 matching over 7 bases. J gave up 6 bases and V 3 bases, and 2 bases lay outside the gene matches. Germline CDR1 is PRHDT and CDR2 is FYEKMQ (reference sequence). The CDR3 is 13 residues long. CDR3 amino acids: CASSFPSGNEQFF. CDR3 in DNA: TGTGCCAGCAGCTTCCCTAGCGGCAATGAGCAGTTCTTC.

The V gene is TRBV6-5, the J gene TRBJ1-1; D uncertain. V shed 0 bases and J shed 3 bases, with 14 bases lying between them. CDR3 length: 16 amino acids. The germline V gene encodes CDR1 MNHEY and CDR2 SVGAGI. CDR3 sequence reads: CASSYSPSSGDTEAFF. CDR3 DNA: TGTGCCAGCAGTTACTCTCCCAGCTCCGGAGACACTGAAGCTTTCTTT.

This clone appeared a single time. This sample also contains other DNA sequences that code for the same CDR3. CDR3 region: CASSPDPGGRDNEQFF. For the CDR3, the DNA is TGTGCCAGCAGCCCAGACCCGGGAGGAAGGGACAATGAGCAGTTCTTC. The chain combines TRBV11-2 with TRBJ2-1, with TRBD2 matching 7 bases. Germline lookup yields CDR1 SGHAT and CDR2 FQNNGV. J gave up 5 bases and V 5 bases, and 12 bases lay outside the gene matches. The CDR3 length is 16 residues.

CDR3 nucleotide sequence: TGTGCCAGCAGCTTAACAACCAACACTGAAGCTTTCTTT. It is translated as CASSLTTNTEAFF. This sequence joins TRBV7-9 and TRBJ1-1, with D unclear. Germline V gene lookup returns CDR1 SEHNR and CDR2 FQNEAQ (reference sequence). The CDR3 totals 13 residues. V lost 2 bases, J lost 2 bases, and 6 bases lay in between. The whole variable domain, filled in from reference TRBV7-9 and TRBJ1-1, reads DTGVSQNPRHKITKRGQNVTFRCDPISEHNRLYWYRQTLGQGPEFLTYFQNEAQLEKSRLLSDRFSAERPKGSFSTLEIQRTEQGDSAMYLCASSLTTNTEAFFGQGTRLTVV.

This rearrangement joins TRBV18 to TRBJ2-1; 15 positions match TRBD2. The CDR3 consists of 16 residues. CDR1 is KGHSH, CDR2 LQKENI, per germline. The trim removed 5 bases at V and 8 bases at J, leaving 7 bases unmatched. The CDR3 bases are TGTGCCAGCTCATCCCCGGGACTAGCGGGGGGCCATGAGCAGTTCTTC. It specifies CASSSPGLAGGHEQFF. The full variable domain, in which reference TRBV18 and TRBJ2-1 provide the parts outside the CDR3, is NAGVMQNPRHLVRRRGQEARLRCSPMKGHSHVYWYRQLPEEGLKFMVYLQKENIIDESGMPKERFSAEFPKEGPSILRIQQVVRGDSAAYFCASSSPGLAGGHEQFFGPGTRLTVL.

V and J are TRBV5-4 and TRBJ2-2, with TRBD1 matching over 9 bases. CDR3 size: 15 residues. J lost 7 bases, V lost 4 bases, and 8 bases had no gene match. The germline V gene encodes CDR1 SGHNT and CDR2 YYREEE (reference sequence). The CDR3 region is CASSADRGLGGELFF. The DNA for the CDR3 is TGTGCCAGCAGCGCGGACAGGGGCTTGGGCGGGGAGCTGTTTTTT.

The rearrangement links TRBV5-4 to TRBJ2-7; D may be TRBD1 (6 bases). Germline CDR1 is SGHNT and CDR2 is YYREEE (reference sequence). The CDR3 is 13 amino acids. The ends were cut back, 0 bases at V and 7 bases at J, with 11 bases in the middle. CDR3 amino acids: CASSLAQGEEQYF. DNA of the CDR3: TGTGCCAGCAGCTTGGCACAGGGAGAGGAGCAGTACTTC.

The gene calls are TRBV6-5 and TRBJ2-7; 13 bases line up with TRBD2. The CDR3 is 14 residues long. The V gene end was trimmed by 6 bases and the J gene end by 6 bases; junction bases not matched to a gene: 5. From germline, CDR1 is MNHEY and CDR2 SVGAGI. In DNA, the CDR3 is TGTGCCAGCAGATCCGGGACTAGCGGGACCGAGCAGTACTTC. Translation: CASRSGTSGTEQYF.

V gene TRBV7-2 combines with J gene TRBJ2-7, with 8 bases fitting TRBD1. CDR1 SGHTA and CDR2 FQGNSA come from the germline V gene. The CDR3 is made up of 15 amino acids. J gave up 3 bases and V 5 bases, and 9 bases lay outside the gene matches. In DNA, the CDR3 is TGTGCCAGCAGCCCGCCCGAGACAGGGGACTACGAGCAGTACTTC. As protein: CASSPPETGDYEQYF.

The chain uses TRBV7-8 and TRBJ2-7; D call uncertain. The CDR3 spans 13 residues. The germline gives CDR1 SGHVS, CDR2 FQNEAQ. The V gene lost 1 base and the J gene lost 4 bases, with 8 bases spanning the gap. The CDR3 loop reads CASSLGRLYEQYF. The CDR3 nucleotides are TGTGCCAGCAGCTTAGGAAGACTTTACGAGCAGTACTTC.

The rearrangement uses TRBV10-2 and TRBJ2-7; 7 bases match TRBD1. The CDR3 sequence is 13 residues long. With V trimmed by 6 bases and J by 2 bases, 4 bases remained unmatched. CDR1 and CDR2 from the germline V gene are WSHSY and SAAADI. The chain's CDR3 is CASRRTGTYEQYF. CDR3 bases: TGCGCCAGCAGAAGGACAGGTACCTACGAGCAGTACTTC.

The genes are TRBV10-1 and TRBJ2-3; no clear D gene. V was trimmed by 8 bases and J by 2 bases, leaving 20 bases between them. Germline V gives CDR1 WNHNN, CDR2 SYGVQD (reference sequence). The CDR3 contains 16 residues. In DNA, the CDR3 is TGCGCCAGCCGGTATCTATACTCACCGAACACAGATACGCAGTATTTT. It translates to CASRYLYSPNTDTQYF.

V usage is TRBV3-1 (or the pseudogene TRBV3-2) and J usage is TRBJ1-3, with 7 bases that match TRBD1. J lost 1 base, V lost 0 bases, and 6 bases had no gene match. Germline V lookup: CDR1 LGHDT, CDR2 YNNKEL (reference sequence). This CDR3 is built from 17 residues. The CDR3 sequence: CASSQESGGYSGNTIYF. For the CDR3, the DNA is TGTGCCAGCAGCCAAGAATCAGGGGGTTATTCTGGAAACACCATATATTTT.